This TCR beta chain was recorded in a study of T cell responses to AZD1222 COVID-19 vaccine. On this clone itself: Its antigen remains unknown.

V was pared by 7 bases and J by 2 bases, with 18 bases between. This CDR3 spans 16 amino acids. Looked up from germline, CDR1 is SNHLY and CDR2 is FYNNEI. Whole-study findings and limits: Samples come after the peak T cell response, not at day 14.

Sequenced by immunoSEQ multiplex PCR; TCRdb stores in-frame clones only, minus some. The table records approximately 150,000 clones, roughly 92% of them present only once. The sequence derives from an adult who received the AZD1222 COVID-19 vaccine. The sample consisted of peripheral blood, taken 28 days after the second AZD1222 dose. The chain joins TRBV2 to TRBJ2-1; D might be TRBD2 (5 bases). The CDR3 region has the DNA TGTGCCAGCACCCAAGGGTCGCGGAGGACCTACAATGAGCAGTTCTTC. The encoded protein is CASTQGSRRTYNEQFF.